This T cell receptor (beta chain) was profiled in a study of T cell changes during pregnancy in multiple sclerosis. The CDR3 contains 15 residues. The germline CDR1 and CDR2 sequences are MNHNS and SASEGT. Trimming at V came to 7 bases and at J to 2 bases, leaving 10 bases not matched to a gene. Profiled with immunoSEQ multiplex PCR; TCRdb holds only in-frame clones, not every one. The sample carries 68,000 or so clones, about 92% recorded once. This chain joins TRBV6-1 and TRBJ2-7, with 8 bases aligning to TRBD1. The specimen comprised peripheral blood, sampled in the second trimester of pregnancy. The clonotype was recovered from a female donor in good health, enrolled as a control in a pregnancy study. CDR3 protein: CASNDRGGMTYEQYF. CDR3 DNA sequence: TGTGCCAGCAACGACAGGGGAGGTATGACCTACGAGCAGTACTTC.